This is a list of T cell receptor beta chains from one sample in a study of blood T cell repertoires in COVID-19. Repertoires were generated with immunoSEQ multiplex PCR, while TCRdb's copy carries only in-frame clones and drops some. The sample has 150,000 to 200,000 clones, more than 75% seen once. Input material: peripheral blood. The receptors were gathered from a man in his fifties or sixties with active or convalescent COVID-19. Both conserved end residues are trimmed from each CDR3. Each record gives: J gene, V gene, CDR3 protein.

j_call: TRBJ2-7
v_call: TRBV6-5
cdr3_aa: ASSYRSGSYEQY

j_call: TRBJ2-1
v_call: TRBV20-1
cdr3_aa: SASFQGGNEQF

j_call: TRBJ1-5
v_call: TRBV30
cdr3_aa: AWSVEYGSNQPQH

j_call: TRBJ2-7
v_call: TRBV6-6
cdr3_aa: ASRLGTGTYEQY

j_call: TRBJ2-7
v_call: TRBV15
cdr3_aa: ATSRDGGGGSEQY

j_call: TRBJ1-1
v_call: TRBV7-9
cdr3_aa: ASSRSPTLRTEAF

j_call: TRBJ1-2
v_call: TRBV3-1/TRBV3-2
cdr3_aa: ASSQGQGISYGYT

j_call: TRBJ2-6
v_call: TRBV25-1
cdr3_aa: ASSELGQSLSGANVLT

j_call: TRBJ2-2
v_call: TRBV18
cdr3_aa: ASSPCLAGEEGGELF

j_call: TRBJ2-1
v_call: TRBV5-1
cdr3_aa: ASRRQGSPYNEQF

j_call: TRBJ2-5
v_call: TRBV5-1
cdr3_aa: ASREAGLAGGQETQY

j_call: TRBJ1-2
v_call: TRBV5-1
cdr3_aa: ASSLGATGGDGYT

j_call: TRBJ2-1
v_call: TRBV5-5
cdr3_aa: ASSIGTSGNEQF

j_call: TRBJ1-4
v_call: TRBV7-9
cdr3_aa: ASSLWRTGGPSTNEKLF

j_call: TRBJ2-5
v_call: TRBV5-4
cdr3_aa: ASSLARSGGGHPTQY

j_call: TRBJ2-1
v_call: TRBV6-1
cdr3_aa: ASSEPIAGIQHEQF

j_call: TRBJ2-7
v_call: TRBV5-1
cdr3_aa: ASSLGRSNGVYEQY

j_call: TRBJ2-5
v_call: TRBV2
cdr3_aa: ASSVEQTYQETQY

j_call: TRBJ2-1
v_call: TRBV5-6
cdr3_aa: ASSIHRKSKTNNEQF

j_call: TRBJ1-3
v_call: TRBV2
cdr3_aa: ASSEYRGRSGNTIY

j_call: TRBJ1-1
v_call: TRBV27
cdr3_aa: ASSILGTGEAF

j_call: TRBJ2-2
v_call: TRBV7-6
cdr3_aa: ASSLQAGQVNTGELF

j_call: TRBJ1-1
v_call: TRBV5-1
cdr3_aa: ASSPGTGGTEAF

j_call: TRBJ2-1
v_call: TRBV29-1
cdr3_aa: SVEGDRVDNEQF

j_call: TRBJ2-7
v_call: TRBV11-2
cdr3_aa: ASSQTRGGNEQY

j_call: TRBJ1-2
v_call: TRBV7-8
cdr3_aa: ASSTTGIDYGYT

j_call: TRBJ1-6
v_call: TRBV27
cdr3_aa: ASRTGTGVHSPLH

j_call: TRBJ2-7
v_call: TRBV6-5
cdr3_aa: ASRTSGSESYEQY

j_call: TRBJ1-5
v_call: TRBV18
cdr3_aa: ASSQGAKNQPQH

j_call: TRBJ1-2
v_call: TRBV7-2
cdr3_aa: ASSSPGQGAGYT

j_call: TRBJ1-1
v_call: TRBV19
cdr3_aa: ASREGGATEAF

j_call: TRBJ2-5
v_call: TRBV7-2
cdr3_aa: ASSLRGGVWETQY

j_call: TRBJ1-5
v_call: TRBV12-5
cdr3_aa: ASGREKQPQH

j_call: TRBJ1-1
v_call: TRBV7-7
cdr3_aa: ASSLTENTEAF